These T cell receptor beta chains were read from a single sample in a study of shared clonotypes between healthy human individuals. Clones were sequenced by immunoSEQ multiplex PCR, and TCRdb holds only the in-frame ones, with some missing. The table shows some 2.1 million clones, with about 95% occurring only once. Sequenced: naive CD8+ T cells sorted from blood. The receptors originated from a man aged 18 to 29 in good health. Each CDR3 is given with its conserved first and last residue. The D gene is left open where the match is weak. Rows give clone size only sometimes, using once, few, many, or a class for an expanded clone.

CDR3aa: CASSVVGTSEQFF
CDR3nt: TGTGCCAGCAGCGTAGTGGGAACGAGTGAGCAGTTCTTC
d_gene: NA
v_gene: TRBV9
abundance: NA
j_gene: TRBJ2-1

CDR3aa: CASSLGDRYMNTEAFF
CDR3nt: TGTGCCAGCAGCTTAGGGGACAGATATATGAACACTGAAGCTTTCTTT
d_gene: TRBD1
v_gene: TRBV7-8
abundance: NA
j_gene: TRBJ1-1

CDR3aa: CASSEPALGQGKYGYTF
CDR3nt: TGTGCCAGCAGTGAACCCGCCCTGGGACAGGGAAAATATGGCTACACCTTC
d_gene: TRBD1
v_gene: TRBV6-1
abundance: NA
j_gene: TRBJ1-2

CDR3aa: CASSYHGAMNTEAFF
CDR3nt: TGTGCCAGCAGCTATCATGGGGCTATGAACACTGAAGCTTTCTTT
d_gene: NA
v_gene: TRBV7-9
abundance: NA
j_gene: TRBJ1-1

CDR3aa: CASSQTSNSYEQYF
CDR3nt: TGCGCCAGCAGCCAAACTAGTAACTCCTACGAGCAGTACTTC
d_gene: NA
v_gene: TRBV4-1
abundance: once
j_gene: TRBJ2-7

CDR3aa: CASSYSDYYEQYF
CDR3nt: TGTGCCAGCAGTTACTCGGACTACTACGAGCAGTACTTC
d_gene: NA
v_gene: TRBV6-6
abundance: NA
j_gene: TRBJ2-7

CDR3aa: CASTLTYGQETQYF
CDR3nt: TGTGCCAGCACTTTAACATACGGCCAAGAGACCCAGTACTTC
d_gene: NA
v_gene: TRBV6-5
abundance: NA
j_gene: TRBJ2-5

CDR3aa: CASRAGTSGRGGSYEQYF
CDR3nt: TGTGCCAGCAGGGCCGGGACTAGCGGGAGGGGGGGCTCCTACGAGCAGTACTTC
d_gene: TRBD2
v_gene: TRBV27
abundance: NA
j_gene: TRBJ2-7

CDR3aa: CASSAGAYEQYF
CDR3nt: TGCGCCAGCAGTGCGGGGGCCTACGAGCAGTACTTC
d_gene: NA
v_gene: TRBV10-1
abundance: NA
j_gene: TRBJ2-7

CDR3aa: CASSYFAGDRGTEAFF
CDR3nt: TGTGCCAGCAGCTATTTTGCAGGGGACAGGGGAACTGAAGCTTTCTTT
d_gene: TRBD1
v_gene: TRBV13
abundance: NA
j_gene: TRBJ1-1

CDR3aa: CASSQRGGRDTQYF
CDR3nt: TGTGCCAGCAGTCAGCGGGGGGGAAGGGATACGCAGTATTTT
d_gene: TRBD2
v_gene: TRBV6-1
abundance: NA
j_gene: TRBJ2-3

CDR3aa: CASRGMQGSGDEQFF
CDR3nt: TGTGCCAGCAGAGGGATGCAGGGGTCGGGCGATGAGCAGTTCTTC
d_gene: NA
v_gene: TRBV28
abundance: NA
j_gene: TRBJ2-1

CDR3aa: CSVEGSGSYNEQFF
CDR3nt: TGCAGCGTTGAAGGTAGCGGCTCGTACAATGAGCAGTTCTTC
d_gene: NA
v_gene: TRBV29-1
abundance: NA
j_gene: TRBJ2-1

CDR3aa: CASSLGGDEAFF
CDR3nt: TGTGCCAGCAGCTTAGGGGGGGATGAAGCTTTCTTT
d_gene: NA
v_gene: TRBV7-9
abundance: NA
j_gene: TRBJ1-1

CDR3aa: CASSPSPGTAPYGAFF
CDR3nt: TGTGCCAGCAGCCCTTCGCCCGGGACAGCCCCGTACGGGGCTTTCTTT
d_gene: TRBD1
v_gene: TRBV7-8
abundance: NA
j_gene: TRBJ1-1

CDR3aa: CASSSVAAKHVDEQFF
CDR3nt: TGTGCCAGCAGCTCGGTAGCGGCCAAACATGTGGATGAGCAGTTCTTC
d_gene: NA
v_gene: TRBV7-9
abundance: NA
j_gene: TRBJ2-1

CDR3aa: CAWSVGEHSNQPQHF
CDR3nt: TGTGCCTGGAGTGTCGGGGAACATAGCAATCAGCCCCAGCATTTT
d_gene: NA
v_gene: TRBV30
abundance: few
j_gene: TRBJ1-5

CDR3aa: CASSSFGQLKNIQYF
CDR3nt: TGTGCCAGCAGTTCATTTGGACAGCTCAAAAACATTCAGTACTTC
d_gene: NA
v_gene: TRBV7-9
abundance: NA
j_gene: TRBJ2-4

CDR3aa: CASSFIGSGWTEAFF
CDR3nt: TGTGCCAGCAGTTTTATCGGGTCGGGTTGGACTGAAGCTTTCTTT
d_gene: NA
v_gene: TRBV27
abundance: NA
j_gene: TRBJ1-1

CDR3aa: CASSTGTGEYYEQYF
CDR3nt: TGTGCCAGCAGCACCGGGACAGGGGAATACTACGAGCAGTACTTC
d_gene: TRBD1
v_gene: TRBV5-6
abundance: NA
j_gene: TRBJ2-7

CDR3aa: CASSYLTGGEDYGYTF
CDR3nt: TGTGCCAGCAGTTACTTGACAGGGGGAGAGGACTATGGCTACACCTTC
d_gene: TRBD1
v_gene: TRBV6-6
abundance: NA
j_gene: TRBJ1-2

CDR3aa: CASSQVGQGRGEKLFF
CDR3nt: TGTGCCAGCAGCCAAGTGGGACAGGGGAGAGGGGAAAAACTGTTTTTT
d_gene: TRBD1
v_gene: TRBV14
abundance: NA
j_gene: TRBJ1-4

CDR3aa: CASSLIGEIADTQYF
CDR3nt: TGTGCCAGCAGTTTAATAGGGGAGATTGCAGATACGCAGTATTTT
d_gene: NA
v_gene: TRBV27
abundance: NA
j_gene: TRBJ2-3

CDR3aa: CAWSLNSNQPQHF
CDR3nt: TGTGCCTGGAGTTTAAATAGCAATCAGCCCCAGCATTTT
d_gene: NA
v_gene: TRBV30
abundance: NA
j_gene: TRBJ1-5

CDR3aa: CASTSGRGAAGISTDTQYF
CDR3nt: TGTGCCAGCACCTCAGGTCGGGGGGCAGCGGGAATTAGCACAGATACGCAGTATTTT
d_gene: NA
v_gene: TRBV21-1
abundance: NA
j_gene: TRBJ2-3

CDR3aa: CASSLAPGELFF
CDR3nt: TGTGCCAGCAGCTTAGCCCCCGGGGAGCTGTTTTTT
d_gene: NA
v_gene: TRBV7-2
abundance: once
j_gene: TRBJ2-2

CDR3aa: CASSLDRDSGNTIYF
CDR3nt: TGTGCCAGCTCACTCGACAGGGACTCTGGAAACACCATATATTTT
d_gene: TRBD1
v_gene: TRBV18
abundance: NA
j_gene: TRBJ1-3

CDR3aa: CASSQGIIAGGPSGETQYF
CDR3nt: TGTGCCAGCAGCCAAGGGATAATAGCGGGAGGGCCCTCTGGAGAGACCCAGTACTTC
d_gene: TRBD2
v_gene: TRBV14
abundance: NA
j_gene: TRBJ2-5

CDR3aa: CATNRGGGSYGYTF
CDR3nt: TGTGCCACCAACCGCGGAGGGGGGAGCTATGGCTACACCTTC
d_gene: NA
v_gene: TRBV15
abundance: NA
j_gene: TRBJ1-2

CDR3aa: CASSFGTSGPPGTGELFF
CDR3nt: TGTGCCAGCAGCTTCGGGACTAGCGGGCCCCCGGGCACCGGGGAGCTGTTTTTT
d_gene: TRBD2
v_gene: TRBV5-5
abundance: NA
j_gene: TRBJ2-2

CDR3aa: CASRGPGTDTQYF
CDR3nt: TGCGCCAGCAGAGGTCCAGGCACAGATACGCAGTATTTT
d_gene: NA
v_gene: TRBV5-1
abundance: NA
j_gene: TRBJ2-3

CDR3aa: CASWGSYNSPLHF
CDR3nt: TGTGCCAGCTGGGGCTCCTATAATTCACCCCTCCACTTT
d_gene: NA
v_gene: TRBV2
abundance: NA
j_gene: TRBJ1-6

CDR3aa: CASSSSGHPYNEQFF
CDR3nt: TGTGCCAGCAGCTCCTCGGGACACCCCTACAATGAGCAGTTCTTC
d_gene: NA
v_gene: TRBV11-3
abundance: NA
j_gene: TRBJ2-1

CDR3aa: CATSRDPAGPYEAFF
CDR3nt: TGTGCCACCAGCAGAGATCCCGCAGGGCCGTACGAAGCTTTCTTT
d_gene: NA
v_gene: TRBV15
abundance: NA
j_gene: TRBJ1-1

CDR3aa: CASKLYVGQTMAGGSPLHF
CDR3nt: TGTGCCAGCAAGTTGTATGTGGGGCAGACGATGGCGGGGGGTTCACCCCTCCACTTT
d_gene: NA
v_gene: TRBV27
abundance: NA
j_gene: TRBJ1-6

CDR3aa: CASSVEQGRSDTQYF
CDR3nt: TGTGCCAGCAGCGTAGAACAGGGGAGGTCGGATACGCAGTATTTT
d_gene: NA
v_gene: TRBV9
abundance: NA
j_gene: TRBJ2-3

CDR3aa: CASNPGTGYPYEQYF
CDR3nt: TGTGCCAGTAACCCCGGGACGGGGTACCCCTACGAGCAGTACTTC
d_gene: NA
v_gene: TRBV19
abundance: NA
j_gene: TRBJ2-7

CDR3aa: CASSRFDPTDTQYF
CDR3nt: TGTGCCAGCAGCCGATTCGATCCCACAGATACGCAGTATTTT
d_gene: NA
v_gene: TRBV5-6
abundance: NA
j_gene: TRBJ2-3